This TCR beta chain was sequenced during a study of Graves' ophthalmopathy and Graves' hyperthyroidism. Study-wide results and limits: A 13-signature model separated ophthalmopathy from stable hyperthyroidism, reaching about 91% sensitivity and roughly 82% specificity cross-validated.

On this clonotype: Its antigen is undetermined.

The sequenced template was RNA, covering the TCR beta CDR3 region. HTBI-primed first-round RT-PCR preceded second-round multiplex PCR. TCRdb analysed the multiplex PCR reads with MiXCR anew, one entry per CDR3 protein. The sample yields about 740,000 distinct CDR3 sequences, about 44% seen once. The J segment lost 9 bases and the V segment lost 3 bases, leaving 1 base of the junction unmatched. Germline-derived CDR1 and CDR2 are SNHLY and FYNNEI. The CDR3 covers 11 residues. Clinicians made diagnoses from clinical symptoms, serum thyroxine, TRAb, thyroid ultrasound and orbital computed tomography. The authors isolated PBMCs from 8 to 10 ml of fresh peripheral blood.

The rearrangement joins TRBV2 to TRBJ2-5; TRBD1 aligns across 7 bases. Sequencing input: peripheral blood. The receptor's source is an adult man with Graves' ophthalmopathy. The CDR3 DNA reads as TGTGCCAGCAGTGAGACAGGGTCCCAGTACTTC. It encodes CASSETGSQYF. The entire variable domain, with the rest obtained from reference TRBV2 and TRBJ2-5, is as follows: EPEVTQTPSHQVTQMGQEVILRCVPISNHLYFYWYRQILGQKVEFLVSFYNNEISEKSEIFDDQFSVERPDGSNFTLKIRSTKLEDSAMYFCASSETGSQYFGPGTRLLVL.